The present entry profiles one TCR beta chain with its context. The antigen is not known. Time point meaning: week 11, during vaccination. Topical imiquimod accompanied each vaccine dose, which consisted of 300 ug of mutant IDH1 20-mer peptide. The data were taken from a study of a mutant IDH1 vaccine in newly diagnosed glioma. On the study more broadly: Patients received eight vaccinations in weeks 1, 3, 5, 7, 11, 15, 19, 23. With temozolomide cycles, or 4-6 weeks after radiotherapy alone, vaccination was started. The earlier regimen, radiotherapy, temozolomide, or both, was most often both. Study results and limitations: With respect to changes in top peripheral T cell clonotypes, pseudoprogression seemed unrelated.

From germline, CDR1 is SEHNR and CDR2 FQNEAQ (reference sequence). The CDR3 has 16 amino acids. Trimming removed 1 base from V and 5 bases from J, with 14 bases in between. Assay used: immunoSEQ multiplex PCR; TCRdb lists only in-frame clones, some missing. The sample includes under 35,000 clones, nearly 90% of them seen just once. V and J are TRBV7-9 and TRBJ2-2, with TRBD2 as a possible D gene (6 bases). The material was PBMCs, obtained from a glioma patient whose treatment included an IDH1 peptide vaccine. This receptor was taken from a man aged 18 to 29 with glioma. For the CDR3, the DNA is TGTGCCAGCAGCTTAGGTAGCGGAGGAGGGACCGGGGAGCTGTTTTTT. Encoded protein: CASSLGSGGGTGELFF.